This record looks at one TCR beta chain sequence and its context. This entry is derived from a study of blood T cell repertoires in COVID-19. This CDR3 has 17 residues. From germline, CDR1 is LGHDT and CDR2 YNNKEL (reference sequence). Between the trimmed V and J ends, which lost 0 bases and 4 bases, there was a span of 16 bases. How the authors handled the data: By means of reference gene primer amplification, nucleated cell counts were estimated. Here immunoSEQ multiplex PCR was the method, and the copy in TCRdb shows in-frame clones only, minus some. The V and J calls and clone size were taken over from that table, and D and trimming were inferred from the DNA. Among some 390,000 clones listed, about nine tenths were seen once.

This clonotype was sampled from a woman in her 30s who had recovered from COVID-19. The chain employs TRBV3-1 (or the pseudogene TRBV3-2) and TRBJ1-5, with unresolved D. Sample: PBMCs or T cells enriched from blood (not recorded which). The CDR3 DNA follows: TGTGCCAGCAGCCAAGATAGATCATTGGAGAAAAATCAGCCCCAGCATTTT. It yields the protein CASSQDRSLEKNQPQHF.